This TCR beta chain was documented in a study of shared clonotypes between healthy human individuals. Overall study context: The study drew on a couple of women and a few men aged 18 to 49 as donors.

V was pared by 4 bases and J by 8 bases, with 17 bases between. The CDR3 is 14 residues long. From germline, CDR1 is MGHRA and CDR2 YSYEKL. Several immunoSEQ 96-well plates shared each subset's DNA, each plate a replicate. The sequencing of unsorted PBMC DNA took place on ten immunoSEQ deep assay plates. The protocol was immunoSEQ multiplex PCR, while the TCRdb copy is restricted to in-frame clones and leaves out a portion. The sample lists around 500,000 clones, 70% to 85% seen once, with 12% in the top ten. Recent vaccinations or acute infections were absent in the healthy HIV-negative adult donors.

The receptor was derived from a woman aged 40 to 50 in good health. Some clones in this sample may be carry-over from other donors' samples. The chain is built from TRBV4-1 and TRBJ2-5, with a possible D match to TRBD2 (6 bases). Sequenced: PBMCs. DNA of the CDR3: TGCGCCAGCAGCCCTGGGGGGAACCCAAGAACCCAGTACTTC. This sequence encodes CASSPGGNPRTQYF.